This passage covers 22 T cell receptor beta chains from one sample sequenced in a study of T cells after yellow fever vaccination. TCRdb itself ran the 5' RACE reads through MiXCR, one entry per CDR3 protein. The repertoire holds over 150,000 distinct CDR3 sequences, almost 7% seen once, with 2.5% in the top ten. The sequencing used CD4+ T cells sorted from PBMCs, collected around 5 days after the first yellow fever vaccination. The receptors were sampled from a man aged 18 to 29 who received the YFV17D yellow fever vaccine.

Note on this clonotype: This may arise from a read error, as a much more abundant clone is one base away. The rearrangement joins TRBV5-1 to TRBJ1-1; D gene uncertain. The CDR3 covers 13 residues. Trimming removed 6 bases at V and 1 base at J, with 10 bases between. Germline V gene lookup returns CDR1 SGHRS and CDR2 YFSETQ. The CDR3 loop is CASIAGENTEAFF. CDR3 coding DNA: TGCGCCAGCATCGCAGGCGAGAACACTGAAGCTTTCTTT.

In this sample, this clonotype turned up a few times. The chain joins TRBV30 to TRBJ2-3; D gene ambiguous. The CDR3 has 12 residues. With 1 base removed from V and 1 base from J, the gap between germline ends came to 3 bases. CDR1 GTSNPN and CDR2 SVGIG come from the germline V gene (reference sequence). The CDR3 region is CAWSGGTDTQYF. CDR3 coding DNA: TGTGCCTGGAGTGGAGGCACAGATACGCAGTATTTT. Supplemented by reference TRBV30 and TRBJ2-3, the full variable domain reads SQTIHQWPATLVQPVGSPLSLECTVEGTSNPNLYWYRQAAGRGLQLLFYSVGIGQISSEVPQNLSASRPQDRQFILSSKKLLLSDSGFYLCAWSGGTDTQYFGPGTRLTVL.

The gene calls are TRBV2 and TRBJ2-1; 15 nucleotides align to TRBD2. The CDR3 spans 14 residues. J gave up 13 bases and V 3 bases, and 4 bases lay outside the gene matches. CDR1 SNHLY and CDR2 FYNNEI come from the germline V gene. DNA for the CDR3: TGTGCCAGCAGTGAGGGGACTAGCGGGGGGTTACAGTTCTTC. Its protein product is CASSEGTSGGLQFF. Variable domain in full (rest from reference TRBV2 and TRBJ2-1): EPEVTQTPSHQVTQMGQEVILRCVPISNHLYFYWYRQILGQKVEFLVSFYNNEISEKSEIFDDQFSVERPDGSNFTLKIRSTKLEDSAMYFCASSEGTSGGLQFFGPGTRLTVL.

The CDR3 DNA sequence: TGCGCCAGCAGCCAAGATTCGACACTTGATACGCAGTATTTT. Translated, it gives CASSQDSTLDTQYF. The rearrangement uses TRBV4-3 and TRBJ2-3; D remains unclear. Trimming left V 0 bases short and J 6 bases short, with 10 bases between. The CDR3 runs 14 residues. The germline V gene has CDR1 LGHNA and CDR2 YSLEER.

At least ten counts were recorded for this clonotype. This rearrangement joins TRBV7-9 to TRBJ2-5; TRBD1 agrees at 8 bases. The germline gives CDR1 SEHNR, CDR2 FQNEAQ (reference sequence). The CDR3 runs 16 residues. Germline trimming cut 5 bases from V and 3 bases from J; bases unmatched to any gene: 11. This chain's CDR3 is CASSLGQGHLEETQYF. As DNA, the CDR3 is TGTGCCAGCAGCCTCGGACAGGGTCATTTAGAAGAGACCCAGTACTTC.

This clonotype was counted many times. The chain uses TRBV7-6 and TRBJ2-3; TRBD2 might be the D (6 bases). Trimming took 3 bases from V and 1 from J, leaving 14 bases between them. Germline CDR1 reads SGHVS; CDR2 reads FNYEAQ. This CDR3 has 16 amino acids. CDR3 DNA sequence: TGTGCCAGCAGCTTTGGGGGAGCGGGCCGCACAGATACGCAGTATTTT. Its protein product is CASSFGGAGRTDTQYF.

This clonotype was seen at least ten times. CDR3 loop: CATSRAPNSYEQYV. The CDR3 coding sequence is TGTGCCACCAGCAGAGCACCGAACTCCTACGAGCAGTACGTC. The rearrangement uses TRBV15 and TRBJ2-7; D not certain. CDR3 length equals 14 residues. Germline loops: CDR1 LNHNV, CDR2 YYDKDF (reference sequence). The V end lost 1 base, the J end lost 0 bases, and 7 bases lay between the germline ends.

This clonotype appeared many times. The rearrangement uses TRBV2 and TRBJ1-6, with a tentative D call TRBD1 (6 bases). The CDR3 totals 14 residues. CDR1 is SNHLY, CDR2 FYNNEI, per germline. V lost 5 bases to trimming and J lost 10 bases, with 15 bases between them. CDR3 DNA: TGTGCCAGCAGTCTACAGGGTGGGGAGTCACCCCTCCACTTT. This encodes CASSLQGGESPLHF.

The rearrangement links TRBV15 to TRBJ2-5; the match to TRBD2 covers 10 bases. The V segment lost 1 base and the J segment 7 bases; nucleotides outside the gene matches: 3. The CDR3 is made up of 14 amino acids. CDR1 and CDR2 (germline): LNHNV, YYDKDF (reference sequence). CDR3 sequence (DNA): TGTGCCACCAGCAGAGTAGCGGGGGGACGGACCCAGTACTTC. It translates to CATSRVAGGRTQYF. Supplemented by reference TRBV15 and TRBJ2-5, the full variable domain reads DAMVIQNPRYQVTQFGKPVTLSCSQTLNHNVMYWYQQKSSQAPKLLFHYYDKDFNNEADTPDNFQSRRPNTSFCFLDIRSPGLGDTAMYLCATSRVAGGRTQYFGPGTRLLVL.

Remarks on this clonotype: This clone may be a read error of a much larger clone one base away. This chain links TRBV3-1 with TRBJ2-7; a possible D gene is TRBD2 (6 bases). V was cut by 4 bases and J by 3 bases, with 10 bases left in between. The germline CDR1 and CDR2 sequences are LGHDT and YNNKEL (reference sequence). The CDR3 consists of 13 residues. CDR3 sequence (DNA): TGTGCCAGCAGCCGATGGGACTTCTACGAGCAGTACTTC. Residues: CASSRWDFYEQYF.

The chain carries TRBV6-5 and TRBJ1-5, with 7 positions matching TRBD1. Unmatched junction bases numbered 8, after V lost 4 bases and J lost 2 bases. The germline CDR1 and CDR2 sequences are MNHEY and SVGAGI. The CDR3 is made up of 16 amino acids. CDR3 bases: TGTGCCAGCAGTTCCGAGACAGGGCATGGCAATCAGCCCCAGCATTTT. This translates into CASSSETGHGNQPQHF.

This clonotype was recorded many times. The CDR3 loop is CASRQGRWGSQHF. As DNA, the CDR3 is TGTGCCAGCAGACAGGGGCGATGGGGGTCCCAGCATTTT. The J gene is TRBJ1-5, the V gene TRBV27, with 7 positions matching TRBD1. Germline CDR1 MNHEY, CDR2 SMNVEV (reference sequence). The CDR3 covers 13 residues. The V segment lost 6 bases and the J segment 11 bases; nucleotides outside the gene matches: 10.

This rearrangement joins TRBV10-1 to TRBJ2-1; unclear D gene. V dropped 3 bases and J dropped 5 bases, with 11 bases sitting between them. Germline V gives CDR1 WNHNN, CDR2 SYGVQD (reference sequence). This CDR3 has 14 amino acids. CDR3 residues: CASSDTAGNNEQFF. CDR3 coding DNA: TGCGCCAGCAGTGACACAGCCGGCAACAATGAGCAGTTCTTC.

This clonotype was found many times. The rearrangement uses TRBV29-1 and TRBJ1-5; D uncertain. Germline V gene data show CDR1 as SQVTM and CDR2 as ANQGSEA. The ends were cut back, 6 bases at V and 4 bases at J, with 13 bases in the middle. The CDR3 has 13 residues. The CDR3 DNA reads as TGCAGCGTCTCCTCCTTCCAGAATCAGCCCCAGCATTTT. The encoded protein is CSVSSFQNQPQHF.

This clonotype was seen more than once but under ten times. The gene calls are TRBV3-1 and TRBJ1-2; 7 bases align to TRBD1. The CDR3 length is 14 residues. CDR1 LGHDT and CDR2 YNNKEL come from the germline V gene (reference sequence). V lost 4 bases, J lost 2 bases, and 4 bases stayed unmatched. This CDR3 is CASSRQGGNYGYTF. The CDR3 coding sequence is TGTGCCAGCAGCCGACAGGGAGGGAACTATGGCTACACCTTC.

This clonotype was counted many times. The chain carries TRBV3-1 and TRBJ2-7; D is uncertain. The germline V gene has CDR1 LGHDT and CDR2 YNNKEL (reference sequence). CDR3 length: 14 amino acids. V was pared by 0 bases and J by 2 bases, with 8 bases between. In nucleotides, the CDR3 is TGTGCCAGCAGCCAAGAAAGGTACACCTACGAGCAGTACTTC. This gives the protein CASSQERYTYEQYF.

This clonotype showed up many times. This chain uses TRBV4-1 with TRBJ2-7; D unclear. This CDR3 contains 14 residues. The V gene's germline CDR1 is MGHRA and CDR2 YSYEKL. Trimming pared 0 bases from V and 1 base from J, leaving 7 bases between. The CDR3 region is CASSQESGSYEQYV. The DNA for the CDR3 is TGCGCCAGCAGCCAAGAGTCGGGTTCCTACGAGCAGTACGTC.

In this sample, this clonotype turned up many times. The chain links TRBV27 to TRBJ1-5; a possible D gene is TRBD1 (5 bases). CDR3 size: 15 residues. The V gene's germline CDR1 is MNHEY and CDR2 SMNVEV (reference sequence). V lost 2 bases, J lost 4 bases, and 12 bases lay in between. The CDR3, as DNA: TGTGCCAGCAGTTTAAGGGGACTCCCGAATCAGCCCCAGCATTTT. Amino acids: CASSLRGLPNQPQHF.

This clonotype was recorded a few times. This chain uses TRBV20-1 with TRBJ2-3; TRBD2 is a possible D gene (6 bases). The V end was cut by 0 bases, the J end by 8 bases, with 21 bases between. The CDR3 extends over 16 amino acids. CDR1 is DFQATT and CDR2 is SNEGSKA in the germline V gene (reference sequence). The CDR3 nucleotides are TGCAGTGCTAGAGAGGGATTGCGGGGAGGAGGAGGTACGCAGTATTTT. It translates to CSAREGLRGGGGTQYF.

This clonotype came up a few times. J is TRBJ2-7 and V is TRBV5-1; D is unresolved. The CDR3 is 15 residues long. CDR1 is SGHRS, CDR2 YFSETQ, per germline. V lost 1 base, J lost 0 bases, and 11 bases lay in between. CDR3 in DNA: TGCGCCAGCAGCTTGCACGACGGCAGCTCCTACGAGCAGTACTTC. Amino acid sequence: CASSLHDGSSYEQYF.

The chain uses TRBV5-6 and TRBJ2-2; 10 nucleotides match TRBD2. Germline trimming cut 2 bases from V and 4 bases from J; bases unmatched to any gene: 5. The CDR3 sequence is 16 residues long. In germline, CDR1 is SGHDT, CDR2 YYEEEE. This CDR3 reads CASSLPLAGVTGELFF. DNA of the CDR3: TGTGCCAGCAGCTTACCTCTAGCGGGAGTCACCGGGGAGCTGTTTTTT.

Comment on this clonotype: One end of the junction does not line up with germline, which may come from a read error. The chain combines TRBV4-1 with TRBJ2-5; a possible D gene is TRBD1 (5 bases). The germline V gene has CDR1 MGHRA and CDR2 YSYEKL. The CDR3 sequence is 16 residues long. CDR3 in amino acids: CDSKPLWGRVEETQYF. DNA for the CDR3: TGCGACAGCAAACCTCTCTGGGGCAGGGTAGAAGAGACCCAGTACTTC.